This record looks at one TCR beta chain sequence and its context. The entry originates in a study of blood T cell repertoires in COVID-19. CDR1 SGHTA and CDR2 FQGNSA come from the germline V gene. There are 15 residues in the CDR3. V shed 5 bases, J shed 4 bases, and the junction held 8 bases outside the gene matches. In the study's own analysis: The assay estimated nucleated cells by amplifying reference gene primers. Sequencing was performed with immunoSEQ multiplex PCR; in TCRdb, only in-frame clones are kept and a portion is missing. V and J calls and clone size are those listed in that table; D and trimming were worked out from the DNA. Of 350,000 or so clones listed, around 90% are singletons.

The source material was peripheral blood. The origin of this receptor is a man between 18 and 29 years old with active or convalescent COVID-19. This chain links TRBV7-2 with TRBJ2-1; 7 bases are a match to TRBD2. Here the CDR3 DNA reads TGTGCCAGCAGCCCTAGGGAGCGGGGTTACAATGAGCAGTTCTTC. Translation gives CASSPRERGYNEQFF. The variable domain in full, with the rest retrieved from reference TRBV7-2 and TRBJ2-1, is GAGVSQSPSNKVTEKGKDVELRCDPISGHTALYWYRQSLGQGLEFLIYFQGNSAPDKSGLPSDRFSAERTGGSVSTLTIQRTQQEDSAVYLCASSPRERGYNEQFFGPGTRLTVL.